These 29 T cell receptor beta chains originate from one sample sequenced in a study of blood T cells in healthy people across ages. The second PCR ran roughly 7 to 12 cycles with a sample-barcoded 5' primer and J-beta primers. Each CDR3 protein is one row after TCRdb ran MiXCR on the 5' RACE reads. Among hundreds of thousands of distinct CDR3 sequences listed, roughly 60% were seen once. Sequencing was performed on blood. These TCRs come from a man aged 25-45 years in good health.

The chain links TRBV28 to TRBJ2-3, with TRBD2 matching over 8 bases. The germline gives CDR1 MDHEN, CDR2 SYDVKM. CDR3 size: 16 residues. The V segment lost 7 bases and the J segment 2 bases; nucleotides outside the gene matches: 11. Here the CDR3 reads CASTRADGRDTDTQYF. As DNA, the CDR3 is TGTGCCAGCACGCGCGCTGACGGGAGGGACACAGATACGCAGTATTTT.

This chain links TRBV5-1 with TRBJ2-1, with a weak D call TRBD2 (6 bases). This CDR3 is 15 amino acids long. Germline values: CDR1 SGHRS, CDR2 YFSETQ. Trimming removed 3 bases at V and 6 bases at J, with 16 bases between. DNA for the CDR3: TGCGCCAGCAGCTCGGTCGTGGGACTGAGCAATGAGCAGTTCTTC. Its translation is CASSSVVGLSNEQFF. The entire variable domain, with the rest obtained from reference TRBV5-1 and TRBJ2-1, is as follows: KAGVTQTPRYLIKTRGQQVTLSCSPISGHRSVSWYQQTPGQGLQFLFEYFSETQRNKGNFPGRFSGRQFSNSRSEMNVSTLELGDSALYLCASSSVVGLSNEQFFGPGTRLTVL.

In this sample, this clonotype turned up a few times. This chain uses TRBV20-1 with TRBJ2-7; TRBD2 aligns across 10 bases. The CDR3 has 14 residues. The trim removed 6 bases at V and 2 bases at J, leaving 7 bases unmatched. Per germline, CDR1 DFQATT and CDR2 SNEGSKA (reference sequence). The CDR3 spells CSAVTGTSAYEQYF. CDR3 DNA: TGCAGTGCCGTTACCGGGACTAGCGCCTACGAGCAGTACTTC.

V is TRBV27 and J is TRBJ2-3; D unclear. V was cut by 6 bases and J by 8 bases, with 12 bases left in between. Germline-derived CDR1 and CDR2 are MNHEY and SMNVEV (reference sequence). The CDR3 contains 12 residues. As DNA, the CDR3 is TGTGCCAGCAGGGGCCCCGGTGGTACGCAGTATTTT. This codes for CASRGPGGTQYF.

The rearrangement joins TRBV29-1 to TRBJ2-7; tentative D call: TRBD1 (6 bases). Germline CDR1 and CDR2: SQVTM and ANQGSEA. Trimming left V 4 bases short and J 4 bases short, with 17 bases between. The CDR3 runs to 14 residues. The CDR3, as DNA: TGCAGCGTTGCGGGTGGGACATCGTCGTACGAGCAGTACTTC. Its protein is CSVAGGTSSYEQYF.

This rearrangement joins TRBV19 to TRBJ2-1; 7 bases align to TRBD2. The CDR3 covers 14 residues. V lost 10 bases and J lost 10; bases outside the gene matches: 16. Germline-derived CDR1 and CDR2 are LNHDA and SQIVND (reference sequence). The CDR3 DNA sequence: TGTGCCACAACTGAGGGACTAACCCCAGGGGAGCAGTTCTTC. Translation gives CATTEGLTPGEQFF.

The chain has TRBV4-2 and TRBJ2-5; TRBD2 aligns across 7 bases. The CDR3 sequence is 13 residues long. The trim removed 8 bases at V and 2 bases at J, leaving 5 bases unmatched. CDR1 and CDR2 (germline): LGHNA, YNFKEQ. CDR3 in amino acids: CASAKREQETQYF. The CDR3 DNA sequence: TGTGCCAGCGCGAAGCGGGAACAAGAGACCCAGTACTTC.

This chain joins TRBV25-1 and TRBJ2-1; 10 bases are shared with TRBD1. Germline V gene lookup returns CDR1 MGHDK and CDR2 SYGVNS. CDR3 length: 15 amino acids. The trim removed 8 bases at V and 6 bases at J, leaving 10 bases unmatched. The DNA of the CDR3 is TGTGCCAGCGACCTAGACAGGGGGCGCATCAATGAGCAGTTCTTC. Translated: CASDLDRGRINEQFF.

CDR3 in DNA: TGTGCCAGCACCGAGTCGGAGACCCAGTACTTC. Residues: CASTESETQYF. The genes are TRBV25-1 and TRBJ2-7; D not resolved. The J call may be in error: the DNA end matches TRBJ2-5 better. The CDR3 contains 11 residues. Germline-derived CDR1 and CDR2 are MGHDK and SYGVNS.

The chain has TRBV5-1 and TRBJ2-3, with TRBD2 as a possible D gene (6 bases). Between the trimmed V and J ends, which lost 0 bases and 3 bases, there was a span of 14 bases. CDR3 length: 16 residues. CDR1 is SGHRS and CDR2 is YFSETQ in the germline V gene. The DNA of the CDR3 is TGCGCCAGCAGCTTGGACGGGGGATTCAGGACAGATACGCAGTATTTT. Amino acid sequence: CASSLDGGFRTDTQYF.

In its sample, this clonotype was seen once. This chain links TRBV7-3 with TRBJ2-6; D is unclear. CDR1 and CDR2 (germline): SGHTA, FQGTGA. This CDR3 spans 16 amino acids. Trimming removed 4 bases at V and 0 bases at J, with 10 bases between. CDR3 nucleotides: TGTGCCAGCAGCTACGGACGGGCCTCTGGGGCCAACGTCCTGACTTTC. Its translation: CASSYGRASGANVLTF. Full variable domain (remainder filled in from reference TRBV7-3 and TRBJ2-6): GAGVSQTPSNKVTEKGKYVELRCDPISGHTALYWYRQSLGQGPEFLIYFQGTGAADDSGLPNDRFFAVRPEGSVSTLKIQRTERGDSAVYLCASSYGRASGANVLTFGAGSRLTVL.

In nucleotides, the CDR3 is TGTGCCATTAGGGGCCGACAGGATCCATTGGAGACCCAGTACTTC. Translation: CAIRGRQDPLETQYF. The rearrangement uses TRBV10-3 and TRBJ2-5, with D possibly being TRBD1 (6 bases). The CDR3 spans 15 residues. Germline CDR1 and CDR2: ENHRY and SYGVKD. Trimming stripped 9 bases from V and 5 bases from J, with 22 bases between.

This clonotype was recorded a few times. The chain carries TRBV4-1 and TRBJ2-1; the match to TRBD1 covers 8 bases. CDR3 length equals 17 residues. The germline gives CDR1 MGHRA, CDR2 YSYEKL. With V trimmed by 4 bases and J by 8 bases, 16 bases remained unmatched. This CDR3 reads CASSRVTSDREDYEQFF. CDR3 bases: TGCGCCAGCAGCCGGGTAACGTCGGACAGGGAAGACTATGAGCAGTTCTTC.

The rearrangement joins TRBV5-1 to TRBJ1-1; 7 bases line up with TRBD1. V trimming: 4 bases; J trimming: 0 bases; junction bases outside the gene matches: 6. The CDR3 length is 15 residues. Germline values: CDR1 SGHRS, CDR2 YFSETQ. CDR3 amino acids: CASSVRTGLNTEAFF. Written as DNA, the CDR3 is TGCGCCAGCAGCGTACGGACAGGCCTGAACACTGAAGCTTTCTTT.

This clonotype was counted only a few times. The chain recombines TRBV27 with TRBJ2-7; D may be TRBD1 (6 bases). The CDR3 sequence is 15 residues long. Deletions cut 5 bases from V and 3 bases from J, with 17 bases between. Germline values: CDR1 MNHEY, CDR2 SMNVEV (reference sequence). The chain's CDR3 is CASSVRRGRDYEQYF. As DNA, the CDR3 is TGTGCCAGCAGTGTGCGCAGGGGCCGAGACTACGAGCAGTACTTC.

This clonotype was seen a handful of times. The chain combines TRBV11-1 with TRBJ2-4, with D possibly TRBD1 on 6 matching bases. Trimming shortened V by 5 bases and J by 0 bases, and 11 bases separated the two germline ends. The CDR3 has 15 amino acids. Germline lookup yields CDR1 SGHAT and CDR2 FQDESV (reference sequence). The CDR3 sequence is CASSIGQLAKNIQYF. The CDR3 DNA reads TGTGCCAGCAGCATCGGACAGCTAGCCAAAAACATTCAGTACTTC. Looking up the rest from reference TRBV11-1 and TRBJ2-4 gives the full variable domain: EAEVAQSPRYKITEKSQAVAFWCDPISGHATLYWYRQILGQGPELLVQFQDESVVDDSQLPKDRFSAERLKGVDSTLKIQPAELGDSAMYLCASSIGQLAKNIQYFGAGTRLSVL.

The chain combines TRBV24-1 with TRBJ2-1; possible D gene TRBD1, 5 bases. The germline CDR1 and CDR2 sequences are KGHDR and SFDVKD. V was cut by 4 bases and J by 0 bases, with 9 bases left in between. There are 15 residues in the CDR3. The CDR3, as DNA: TGTGCCACCAGTGACATGACAGACTCCTACAATGAGCAGTTCTTC. It is translated as CATSDMTDSYNEQFF.

Remarks on this clonotype: One end of the junction fails to match germline, which may point to a read error. The genes are TRBV6-1 and TRBJ2-1, with D possibly being TRBD1 (6 bases). Germline-derived CDR1 and CDR2 are MNHNS and SASEGT. There are 17 residues in the CDR3. The DNA of the CDR3 is TGTGCCAGCCGTCCCCGGACAGCAGGGAGTTTATTGAATGGGCAGTTCTTC. Translation: CASRPRTAGSLLNGQFF.

The J gene is TRBJ2-1, the V gene TRBV27; no firm D call. Trimming left V 5 bases short and J 0 bases short, with 11 bases between. The germline V gene has CDR1 MNHEY and CDR2 SMNVEV (reference sequence). CDR3 size: 15 residues. Written as DNA, the CDR3 is TGTGCCAGCAGTCGGCCGGCTAGCTCCTACAATGAGCAGTTCTTC. It yields the protein CASSRPASSYNEQFF.

This rearrangement joins TRBV3-1 to TRBJ2-7; 7 bases align to TRBD2. In germline, CDR1 is LGHDT, CDR2 YNNKEL (reference sequence). The CDR3 consists of 15 residues. The V gene end was trimmed by 2 bases and the J gene end by 0 bases; junction bases not matched to a gene: 4. In DNA form, the CDR3 reads TGTGCCAGCAGCCAAACTAGCGCGAGCTCCTACGAGCAGTACTTC. This codes for CASSQTSASSYEQYF.

The table lists this clonotype with a count of one. The V and J genes are TRBV29-1 and TRBJ2-5; TRBD1 matches at 8 bases. Germline lookup yields CDR1 SQVTM and CDR2 ANQGSEA. The junction had 11 bases not matched to a gene; V was cut back by 8 bases and J by 6 bases. The CDR3 totals 13 residues. The CDR3 reads CSPSLDREQTQYF. CDR3 DNA: TGCAGCCCCTCTTTGGACAGGGAGCAGACCCAGTACTTC.

This clonotype was found once. The chain is built from TRBV6-5 and TRBJ2-1, with TRBD1 matching 9 bases. The junction had 13 bases not matched to a gene; V was cut back by 6 bases and J by 7 bases. This CDR3 spans 16 amino acids. Germline V CDR1 and CDR2: MNHEY, SVGAGI. CDR3: CASRYRGPPVMNEQFF. DNA of the CDR3: TGTGCCAGCAGATACAGGGGGCCCCCCGTCATGAATGAGCAGTTCTTC.

This clonotype was counted a few times. The chain is built from TRBV24-1 and TRBJ2-7; D is unclear. V lost 3 bases, J lost 2 bases, and 10 bases lay in between. The germline CDR1 and CDR2 sequences are KGHDR and SFDVKD. CDR3 size: 14 residues. The CDR3 sequence is CATSDAGLTYEQYF. The CDR3 region has the DNA TGTGCCACCAGTGATGCCGGGCTTACCTACGAGCAGTACTTC.

This clonotype appeared a few times. V is TRBV12-3 or TRBV12-4 and J is TRBJ1-1; a possible D gene is TRBD1 (5 bases). There are 12 residues in the CDR3. Trimming stripped 8 bases from V and 3 bases from J, with 10 bases between. CDR3 nucleotides: TGTGCCAGCTCCTGGGGCGACACTGAAGCTTTCTTT. This translates into CASSWGDTEAFF.

The chain is built from TRBV25-1 and TRBJ1-2; D is possibly TRBD1 (5 bases). The CDR3 consists of 14 residues. CDR1 is MGHDK, CDR2 SYGVNS, per germline. V lost 2 bases, J lost 7 bases, and 14 bases lay in between. The CDR3 nucleotides read TGTGCCAGCAGTGAACAGGGCCGGATTGTTGGCTACACCTTC. Its translation: CASSEQGRIVGYTF.

The chain recombines TRBV20-1 with TRBJ2-1, with a weak D call TRBD2 (5 bases). Between the trimmed V and J ends, which lost 6 bases and 5 bases, there was a span of 20 bases. The CDR3 consists of 15 residues. In germline, CDR1 is DFQATT, CDR2 SNEGSKA (reference sequence). This CDR3 is CSAPWRVAMNNEQFF. In DNA form, the CDR3 reads TGCAGTGCCCCTTGGCGGGTGGCTATGAACAATGAGCAGTTCTTC.

This clonotype was seen ten or more times. Mismatch with germline at one junction end may stem from a read error. The V call is TRBV5-1, the J call TRBJ1-2; D gene uncertain. This CDR3 has 13 residues. Germline V gives CDR1 SGHRS, CDR2 YFSETQ. The CDR3, as DNA: TGTGCCAGCAGTTTCGAAGGGAACTATGGCTACACCTTC. This sequence encodes CASSFEGNYGYTF.

This chain uses TRBV3-1 with TRBJ2-5; 9 bases line up with TRBD2. Germline V gene sequence: CDR1 LGHDT, CDR2 YNNKEL (reference sequence). This CDR3 has 13 amino acids. V lost 4 bases and J lost 12; bases outside the gene matches: 9. The CDR3 nucleotides read TGTGCCAGCAGCCCCTCTGGGGTAGCGGGAGAGTACTTC. This encodes CASSPSGVAGEYF.

This clonotype was detected many times. This chain joins TRBV7-2 and TRBJ2-1; 9 nucleotides agree with TRBD2. The CDR3 has 19 residues. Per germline, CDR1 SGHTA and CDR2 FQGNSA. V shed 0 bases and J 0 bases; nucleotides not matched to a gene: 9. The CDR3 reads CASSLASLAGWSSYNEQFF. The CDR3, as DNA: TGTGCCAGCAGCTTAGCCTCCCTAGCGGGATGGAGCTCCTACAATGAGCAGTTCTTC.